One and the same sample provided the 30 T cell receptor beta chains below, sequenced in a study of cytomegalovirus exposure and HLA in healthy donors. Amplification used 60 Vbeta primers and 13 Jbeta primers. Clones were read by immunoSEQ multiplex PCR, and TCRdb kept only the in-frame ones, dropping some. The sample yields fewer than 250,000 clones, more than 70% seen once. Input material: PBMCs. These receptors came from a man aged 30 to 39 in good health and CMV-seropositive.

The chain is built from TRBV7-9 and TRBJ2-1, with D possibly matching TRBD2 (6 bases). V was pared by 7 bases and J by 7 bases, with 14 bases between. CDR3 length: 13 residues. CDR1 SEHNR and CDR2 FQNEAQ come from the germline V gene (reference sequence). CDR3: CASTPGAGNEQFF. CDR3 bases: TGTGCCAGCACCCCCGGGGCGGGAAATGAGCAGTTCTTC.

The genes are TRBV7-9 and TRBJ2-1; 8 bases are a match to TRBD2. The CDR3 has 12 residues. Trimming at V came to 5 bases and at J to 10 bases, leaving 4 bases not matched to a gene. Germline loops: CDR1 SEHNR, CDR2 FQNEAQ (reference sequence). The DNA for the CDR3 is TGTGCCAGCAGCCGCGGGGGGCCAGAGCAGTTCTTC. Amino acid sequence: CASSRGGPEQFF.

The chain recombines TRBV5-6 with TRBJ1-2; 7 bases map to TRBD1. There are 14 residues in the CDR3. V lost 2 bases, J lost 4 bases, and 5 bases stayed unmatched. Germline assignment: CDR1 SGHDT and CDR2 YYEEEE. CDR3 residues: CASSLTGTVYGYTF. The CDR3 DNA follows: TGTGCCAGCAGCTTAACCGGGACAGTCTATGGCTACACCTTC.

V usage is TRBV5-1 and J usage is TRBJ2-3, with 10 bases matching TRBD2. V lost 3 bases and J lost 1; bases outside the gene matches: 11. Germline CDR1 and CDR2: SGHRS and YFSETQ. The CDR3 runs 18 residues. The CDR3 DNA follows: TGCGCCAGCAGCTCCGCAGCGGGGGGGGCGCTAGGCACAGATACGCAGTATTTT. It yields the protein CASSSAAGGALGTDTQYF.

The V and J genes are TRBV2 and TRBJ1-5, with 11 bases aligning to TRBD1. This CDR3 is 16 amino acids long. The germline V gene has CDR1 SNHLY and CDR2 FYNNEI. The V gene end was trimmed by 4 bases and the J gene end by 2 bases; junction bases not matched to a gene: 4. The CDR3 DNA reads TGTGCCAGCAGTGGAGGACAGGGGGCGGGCAATCAGCCCCAGCATTTT. It encodes CASSGGQGAGNQPQHF.

The chain employs TRBV28 and TRBJ1-6; a weak D match, TRBD1 (5 bases). This CDR3 comprises 16 residues. Trimming pared 4 bases from V and 4 bases from J, leaving 14 bases between. The germline gives CDR1 MDHEN, CDR2 SYDVKM. The CDR3 DNA follows: TGTGCCAGCAGTTCTGACAGTGGAGAGTATAATTCACCCCTCCACTTT. It is translated as CASSSDSGEYNSPLHF.

The J gene is TRBJ1-2, the V gene TRBV30; D may be TRBD1 (5 bases). Trimming cost V 1 base and J 8 bases, with 17 bases left between them. Germline V gene sequence: CDR1 GTSNPN, CDR2 SVGIG (reference sequence). The CDR3 consists of 14 residues. The CDR3 DNA sequence: TGTGCCTGGAGTGCCCTTCAGGGAGGTAGGGGCTACACCTTC. This codes for CAWSALQGGRGYTF.

This clone was observed a few times. The rearrangement joins TRBV7-3 to TRBJ2-1; 11 bases map to TRBD2. Per the germline V gene, CDR1 is SGHTA and CDR2 is FQGTGA. The CDR3 runs 16 residues. The V segment lost 3 bases and the J segment 6 bases; nucleotides outside the gene matches: 7. CDR3 amino acids: CASSFTSGSTGNEQFF. The CDR3 DNA reads TGTGCCAGCAGCTTCACTAGCGGGAGTACCGGCAATGAGCAGTTCTTC.

The chain joins TRBV5-8 to TRBJ1-5; D perhaps matches TRBD1 (5 bases). This CDR3 is built from 15 residues. Germline loops: CDR1 SGHTS, CDR2 YDEGEE. Trimming left V 3 bases short and J 4 bases short, with 14 bases between. CDR3 nucleotides: TGTGCCAGCAGCTCCCCTAAGGGGATAAATCAGCCCCAGCATTTT. Protein sequence: CASSSPKGINQPQHF.

This clone was picked up a small number of times. The rearrangement links TRBV2 to TRBJ1-6; 10 bases are a match to TRBD1. CDR3 length: 15 amino acids. Trimming took 1 base from V and 6 from J; bases not matched to a gene: 0. Germline values: CDR1 SNHLY, CDR2 FYNNEI. CDR3 protein: CASSEGDRGNSPLHF. CDR3 bases: TGTGCCAGCAGTGAAGGGGACAGGGGTAATTCACCCCTCCACTTT. Full variable domain (missing parts from reference TRBV2 and TRBJ1-6): EPEVTQTPSHQVTQMGQEVILRCVPISNHLYFYWYRQILGQKVEFLVSFYNNEISEKSEIFDDQFSVERPDGSNFTLKIRSTKLEDSAMYFCASSEGDRGNSPLHFGNGTRLTVT.

The CDR3 DNA reads as TGTGCCAGCAGCTTAAACGGGGGTCAGGACATTCAGTACTTC. It yields the protein CASSLNGGQDIQYF. The chain employs TRBV7-3 and TRBJ2-4, with TRBD2 as a possible D gene (6 bases). CDR1 is SGHTA and CDR2 is FQGTGA in the germline V gene. The germline V and J ends were trimmed by 1 base and 8 bases, with 12 bases remaining between them. The CDR3 runs to 14 residues.

The chain carries TRBV7-6 and TRBJ1-2; D might be TRBD1 (6 bases). The CDR3 extends over 17 amino acids. V lost 5 bases and J 4 bases, leaving 23 bases between the germline ends. CDR1 SGHVS and CDR2 FNYEAQ come from the germline V gene. CDR3: CASSDFPRGGTTYGYTF. CDR3 sequence (DNA): TGTGCCAGCAGCGATTTTCCGAGGGGGGGGACTACCTATGGCTACACCTTC.

The V call is TRBV5-3, the J call TRBJ1-1; 8 bases agree with TRBD1. TRBV5-3 is placed among ORFs of uncertain function. The CDR3 covers 15 residues. V trimming: 4 bases; J trimming: 3 bases; junction bases outside the gene matches: 8. Written as DNA, the CDR3 is TGTGCCAGAAGCACGCCGGACAGGGTTTACACTGAAGCTTTCTTT. Protein sequence: CARSTPDRVYTEAFF.

The genes are TRBV28 and TRBJ2-7; 12 bases line up with TRBD2. CDR1 and CDR2 (germline): MDHEN, SYDVKM. The CDR3 extends over 15 amino acids. Losses at the gene ends were 2 bases for V and 6 bases for J; bases not matched to a gene: 5. The CDR3 region is CASSLVLAGGGEQYF. CDR3 nucleotide sequence: TGTGCCAGCAGTTTAGTGCTAGCGGGAGGGGGCGAGCAGTACTTC.

This clone was seen a handful of times. V gene TRBV6-1 combines with J gene TRBJ2-3; 7 bases fit TRBD1. Per germline, CDR1 MNHNS and CDR2 SASEGT. CDR3 length: 15 residues. Trimming at V came to 8 bases and at J to 0 bases, leaving 8 bases not matched to a gene. The chain's CDR3 is CASVVAQGSTDTQYF. In DNA, the CDR3 is TGTGCCAGCGTAGTAGCACAGGGGAGCACAGATACGCAGTATTTT.

The V call is TRBV5-4, the J call TRBJ2-7; 10 positions match TRBD2. The CDR3 covers 16 residues. Germline assignment: CDR1 SGHNT and CDR2 YYREEE (reference sequence). Losses at the gene ends were 2 bases for V and 3 bases for J; bases not matched to a gene: 8. The CDR3, as DNA: TGTGCCAGCAGCTTTCCTCTAGCGGGGGCCAACTACGAGCAGTACTTC. This translates into CASSFPLAGANYEQYF.

The chain has TRBV7-2 and TRBJ2-5, with D tentatively TRBD2 (6 bases). Trimming shortened V by 5 bases and J by 5 bases, and 15 bases separated the two germline ends. Germline V CDR1 and CDR2: SGHTA, FQGNSA. This CDR3 has 14 residues. The CDR3 sequence: CASSGVGGRETQYF. The CDR3 DNA sequence: TGTGCCAGCAGCGGGGTGGGGGGTCGTGAGACCCAGTACTTC.

The chain combines TRBV13 with TRBJ2-7, with D tentatively TRBD1 (5 bases). Germline V lookup: CDR1 PRHDT, CDR2 FYEKMQ (reference sequence). V dropped 0 bases and J dropped 0 bases, with 9 bases sitting between them. CDR3 length: 15 amino acids. Here the CDR3 reads CASSLGRRGSYEQYF. DNA of the CDR3: TGTGCCAGCAGCTTAGGAAGAAGGGGCTCCTACGAGCAGTACTTC.

V gene TRBV30 combines with J gene TRBJ2-7; 9 positions agree with TRBD1. Per the germline V gene, CDR1 is GTSNPN and CDR2 is SVGIG (reference sequence). Losses at the gene ends were 3 bases for V and 0 bases for J; bases not matched to a gene: 9. The CDR3 runs 16 residues. The CDR3 reads CAWRVPGTGSSYEQYF. The CDR3 DNA is TGTGCCTGGAGGGTCCCCGGGACAGGGAGCTCCTACGAGCAGTACTTC.

CDR3 protein: CASRPGLAGGTGELFF. The DNA for the CDR3 is TGTGCCAGCAGACCGGGGCTAGCGGGAGGCACCGGGGAGCTGTTTTTT. The chain recombines TRBV11-3 with TRBJ2-2; 11 positions agree with TRBD2. This CDR3 spans 16 amino acids. The V and J ends lost 6 bases and 4 bases, in that order; junction bases with no gene match: 7. The germline gives CDR1 SGHNT, CDR2 YENEEA.

This CDR3 is CASSLVRASGRDSYEQYF. The CDR3 nucleotides read TGTGCCAGCAGCTTAGTTCGGGCTAGCGGGAGAGATTCGTACGAGCAGTACTTC. This chain uses TRBV7-9 with TRBJ2-7; the match to TRBD2 covers 10 bases. From germline, CDR1 is SEHNR and CDR2 FQNEAQ (reference sequence). The V segment lost 1 base and the J segment 4 bases; nucleotides outside the gene matches: 13. The CDR3 runs 18 residues.

J is TRBJ1-5 and V is TRBV5-6, with 11 bases fitting TRBD1. The CDR3 extends over 16 amino acids. Germline loops: CDR1 SGHDT, CDR2 YYEEEE. V trimming: 3 bases; J trimming: 7 bases; junction bases outside the gene matches: 9. CDR3 sequence (DNA): TGTGCCAGCAGCTCGTTCGGACAGGGGGCAGGGCAGCCCCAGCATTTT. This codes for CASSSFGQGAGQPQHF.

The V call is TRBV5-1, the J call TRBJ1-1; D is uncertain. V was shortened by 4 bases and J by 4 bases, with 14 bases between the two germline ends. This CDR3 comprises 14 residues. CDR1 and CDR2 from the germline V gene are SGHRS and YFSETQ. CDR3 nucleotide sequence: TGCGCCAGCAGCCTCGAGGCGGCGGGCACTGAAGCTTTCTTT. Amino acids: CASSLEAAGTEAFF.

The chain employs TRBV30 and TRBJ2-5, with D maybe TRBD2 (7 bases). This CDR3 has 14 amino acids. Trimming shortened V by 4 bases and J by 6 bases, and 18 bases separated the two germline ends. Looked up from germline, CDR1 is GTSNPN and CDR2 is SVGIG (reference sequence). CDR3 DNA sequence: TGTGCCTGGATCTCTGGGGGGGGCGCACAGACCCAGTACTTC. Its translation: CAWISGGGAQTQYF.

The chain joins TRBV27 to TRBJ2-1, with TRBD2 matching 8 bases. Trimming removed 3 bases from V and 0 bases from J; junction bases left unmatched: 10. Germline V gene lookup returns CDR1 MNHEY and CDR2 SMNVEV (reference sequence). The CDR3 runs to 18 residues. CDR3 coding DNA: TGTGCCAGCAGTTTTCGTGGCGGGAGGACTCTCTCCTACAATGAGCAGTTCTTC. It specifies CASSFRGGRTLSYNEQFF.

This clone appeared a few times. J is TRBJ2-3 and V is TRBV6-1; no reliable D call. CDR3 length: 15 residues. Germline CDR1 MNHNS, CDR2 SASEGT. The V and J ends lost 5 bases and 0 bases respectively, with 12 bases between them. Written as DNA, the CDR3 is TGTGCCAGCAGTTTCAGACTGACGAGCACAGATACGCAGTATTTT. This codes for CASSFRLTSTDTQYF.

V is TRBV7-9 and J is TRBJ1-5; D remains ambiguous. This CDR3 has 14 amino acids. Germline V gene lookup returns CDR1 SEHNR and CDR2 FQNEAQ (reference sequence). Trimming stripped 3 bases from V and 7 bases from J, with 13 bases between. CDR3 coding DNA: TGTGCCAGCAGCTTGGGAGACACTTACCAGCCCCAGCATTTT. The encoded protein is CASSLGDTYQPQHF.

The chain is built from TRBV5-1 and TRBJ2-2; the D gene is possibly TRBD2 (5 bases). Germline loops: CDR1 SGHRS, CDR2 YFSETQ. The CDR3 extends over 13 amino acids. Trimming left V 4 bases short and J 6 bases short, with 10 bases between. CDR3 sequence reads: CASSPPGAGELFF. CDR3 DNA: TGCGCCAGCAGCCCCCCCGGGGCCGGGGAGCTGTTTTTT.

With regard to this clone: The junction departs from the called germline gene at one end, perhaps through a read error. This rearrangement joins TRBV7-2 to TRBJ2-3, with 12 bases aligning to TRBD2. CDR1 SGHTA and CDR2 FQGNSA come from the germline V gene. The CDR3 extends over 14 amino acids. CDR3 coding DNA: TGTGCCAGCAGCCTAGCGGGGGGGGACGACACGCAGTATTTT. Translation gives CASSLAGGDDTQYF.

V gene TRBV7-2 combines with J gene TRBJ2-1, with TRBD2 matching over 11 bases. Germline V gene data show CDR1 as SGHTA and CDR2 as FQGNSA. The CDR3 length is 16 residues. The J segment lost 6 bases and the V segment lost 2 bases, leaving 6 bases of the junction unmatched. CDR3 region: CASSLISGGASNEQFF. The CDR3 nucleotides read TGTGCCAGCAGCTTAATTAGCGGGGGGGCGTCCAATGAGCAGTTCTTC. Full variable domain (missing parts from reference TRBV7-2 and TRBJ2-1): GAGVSQSPSNKVTEKGKDVELRCDPISGHTALYWYRQSLGQGLEFLIYFQGNSAPDKSGLPSDRFSAERTGGSVSTLTIQRTQQEDSAVYLCASSLISGGASNEQFFGPGTRLTVL.